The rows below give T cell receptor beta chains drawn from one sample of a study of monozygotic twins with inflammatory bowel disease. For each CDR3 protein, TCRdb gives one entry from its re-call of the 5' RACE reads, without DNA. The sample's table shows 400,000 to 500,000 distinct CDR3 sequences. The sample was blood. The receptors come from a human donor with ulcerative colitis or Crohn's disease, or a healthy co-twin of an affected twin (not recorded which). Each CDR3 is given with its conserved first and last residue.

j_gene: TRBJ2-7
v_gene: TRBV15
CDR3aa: CATSRADSITYEQYF

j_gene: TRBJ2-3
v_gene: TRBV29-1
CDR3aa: CSARLAGGTDTQYF

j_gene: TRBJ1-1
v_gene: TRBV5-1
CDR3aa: CASSHEGGNTEAFF

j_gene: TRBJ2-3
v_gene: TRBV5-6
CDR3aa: CASSAASDTQYF

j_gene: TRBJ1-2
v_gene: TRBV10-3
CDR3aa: CAISLRDRGHRDYGYTF

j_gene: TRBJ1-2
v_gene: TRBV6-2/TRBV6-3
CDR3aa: CASSYSTNPYGYTF

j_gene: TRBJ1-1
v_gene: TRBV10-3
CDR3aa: CAIKGTAEAFF

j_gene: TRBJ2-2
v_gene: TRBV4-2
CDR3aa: CASSQDPQGASGELFF

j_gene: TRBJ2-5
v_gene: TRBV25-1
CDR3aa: CASRQGFETQYF

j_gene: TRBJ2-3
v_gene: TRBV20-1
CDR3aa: CSARDRGGIADTQYF

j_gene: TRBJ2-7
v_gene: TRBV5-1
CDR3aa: CASSFFSQASYEQYF

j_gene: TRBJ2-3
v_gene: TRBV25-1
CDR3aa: CASRTSGRPPDTQYF

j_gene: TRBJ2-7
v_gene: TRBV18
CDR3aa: CASSPRDTSYEQYF

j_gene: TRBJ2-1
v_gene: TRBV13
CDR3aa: CASSLVYRRLAGGHNEQFF

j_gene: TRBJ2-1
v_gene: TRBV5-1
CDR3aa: CASNAGSYNEQFF

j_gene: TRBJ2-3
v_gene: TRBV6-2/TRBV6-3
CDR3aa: CASHSGTDTQYF

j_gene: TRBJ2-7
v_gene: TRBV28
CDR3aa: CASSAPRTSGKGNEQYF

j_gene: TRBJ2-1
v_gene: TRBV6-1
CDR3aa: CASKSGTPHPGGIYNEQFF

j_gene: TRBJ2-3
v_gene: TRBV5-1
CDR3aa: CASSAGAGGSGTQYF

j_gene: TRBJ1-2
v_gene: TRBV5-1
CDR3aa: CASSTGTGKGYTF

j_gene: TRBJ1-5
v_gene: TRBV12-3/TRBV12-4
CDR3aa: CASSLRFGGNQPQHF

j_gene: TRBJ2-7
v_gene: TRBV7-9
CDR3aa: CASSLDRDTYEQYF

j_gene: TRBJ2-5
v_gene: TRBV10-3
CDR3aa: CAISGGTSGYRRQETQYF

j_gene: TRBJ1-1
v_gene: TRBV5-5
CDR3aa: CASSLGQLMNTEAFF

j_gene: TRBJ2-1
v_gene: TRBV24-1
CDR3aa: CATSDLAGRSYNEQFF

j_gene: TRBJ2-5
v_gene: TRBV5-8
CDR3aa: CASSLGGLRQETQYF

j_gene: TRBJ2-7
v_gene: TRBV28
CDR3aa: CASHGMDRGSYEQYF

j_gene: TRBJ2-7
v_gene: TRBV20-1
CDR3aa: CSGVAQTGAVEQYF

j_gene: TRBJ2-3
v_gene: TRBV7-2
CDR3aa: CASSIRLAGGPTDTQYF

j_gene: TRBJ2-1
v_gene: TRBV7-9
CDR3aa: CASSSSIGRDQDEQFF

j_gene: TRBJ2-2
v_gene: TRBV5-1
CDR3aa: CASSWPRTGELFF

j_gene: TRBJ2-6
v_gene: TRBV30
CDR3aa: CAWSVGRKLSGANVLTF